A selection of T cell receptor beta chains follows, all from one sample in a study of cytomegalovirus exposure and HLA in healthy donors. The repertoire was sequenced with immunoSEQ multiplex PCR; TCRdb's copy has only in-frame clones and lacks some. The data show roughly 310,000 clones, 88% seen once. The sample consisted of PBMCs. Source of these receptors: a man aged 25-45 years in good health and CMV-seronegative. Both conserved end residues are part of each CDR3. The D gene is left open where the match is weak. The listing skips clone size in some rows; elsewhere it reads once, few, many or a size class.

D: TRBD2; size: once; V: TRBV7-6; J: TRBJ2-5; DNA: TGTGCCAGCAGCTTAGATGAGCGGGGGCAAGAGACCCAGTACTTC; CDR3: CASSLDERGQETQYF
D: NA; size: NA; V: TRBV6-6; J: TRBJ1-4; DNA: TGTGCCAGCAGCCATGCGGGGGGTCCTAATGAAAAACTGTTTTTT; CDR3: CASSHAGGPNEKLFF
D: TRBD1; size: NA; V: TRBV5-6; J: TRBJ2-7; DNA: TGTGCCAGCAGCTCACGGACAGGGAGGTACGAGCAGTACTTC; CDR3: CASSSRTGRYEQYF
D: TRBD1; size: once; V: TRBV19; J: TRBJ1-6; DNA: TGTGCCAGTAGATCGGACAGGGGATCCTATAATTCACCCCTCCACTTT; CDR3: CASRSDRGSYNSPLHF
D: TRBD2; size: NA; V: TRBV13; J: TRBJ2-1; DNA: TGTGCCAGCAGGTCTCCTCCCGGGACTAGCTCCTACAATGAGCAGTTCTTC; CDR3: CASRSPPGTSSYNEQFF
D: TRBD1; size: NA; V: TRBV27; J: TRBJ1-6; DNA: TGTGCCAGCCGTTTGGACCGGGGACAGGGCAATAATTCACCCCTCCACTTT; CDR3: CASRLDRGQGNNSPLHF
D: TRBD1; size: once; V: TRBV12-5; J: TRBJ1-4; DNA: TGTGCTAGTGGTTTTACAGGAACAGGGGGTGAAAAACTGTTTTTT; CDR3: CASGFTGTGGEKLFF
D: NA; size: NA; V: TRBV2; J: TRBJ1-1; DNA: TGTGCCAGCACTCCGTTCACTGAAGCTTTCTTT; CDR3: CASTPFTEAFF
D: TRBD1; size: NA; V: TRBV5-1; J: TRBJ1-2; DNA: TGCGCCAGCAGCCGCGGGACAGCCAATGGCTACACCTTC; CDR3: CASSRGTANGYTF
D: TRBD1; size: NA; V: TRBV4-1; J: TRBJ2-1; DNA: TGCGCCAGCAGCCAAGGACAGGGGGCAGGAGAGCAGTTCTTC; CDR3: CASSQGQGAGEQFF
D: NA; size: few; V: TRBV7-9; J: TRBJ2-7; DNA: TGTGCCAGCAGCGCATGGCACGAGCAGTACTTC; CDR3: CASSAWHEQYF
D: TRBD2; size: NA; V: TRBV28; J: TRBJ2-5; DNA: TGTGCCAGCAGCATCCTCCCGGCGGGGGGCACCCAAGAGACCCAGTACTTC; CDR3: CASSILPAGGTQETQYF
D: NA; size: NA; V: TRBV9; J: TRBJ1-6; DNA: TGTGCCAGCAGCGTAGAGGGCGGGACGGGAAATTCACCCCTCCACTTT; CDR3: CASSVEGGTGNSPLHF
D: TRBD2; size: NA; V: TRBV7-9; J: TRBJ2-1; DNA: TGTGCCATTAGTGGGACTAGCGGGGGTCCGAATGAGCAGTTCTTC; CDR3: CAISGTSGGPNEQFF
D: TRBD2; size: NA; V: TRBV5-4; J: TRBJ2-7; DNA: TGTGCCAGCAGTATAGCGGGGGGACCCTCCTACGAGCAGTACTTC; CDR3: CASSIAGGPSYEQYF
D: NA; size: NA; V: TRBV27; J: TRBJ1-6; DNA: TGTGCCAGCAACCCCCGGAGCTCCTATAATTCACCCCTCCACTTT; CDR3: CASNPRSSYNSPLHF
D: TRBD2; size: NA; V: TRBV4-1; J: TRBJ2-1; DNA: TGCGCCAGCAGCCAAAGACTAGCGGGGAATAGCAACAATGAGCAGTTCTTC; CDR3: CASSQRLAGNSNNEQFF
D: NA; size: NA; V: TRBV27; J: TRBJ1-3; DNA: TGTGCCAGCAGGGGCATTGGGGGCGACGGAAACACCATATATTTT; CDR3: CASRGIGGDGNTIYF
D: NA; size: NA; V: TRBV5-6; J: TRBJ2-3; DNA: TGTGCCAGCAGCTTGGAGGGGGGAGGGTATACGCAGTATTTT; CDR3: CASSLEGGGYTQYF
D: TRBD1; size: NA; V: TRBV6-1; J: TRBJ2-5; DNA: TGTGCCAGCAGTGGGGGGAACAGGGGGTACCAAGAGACCCAGTACTTC; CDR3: CASSGGNRGYQETQYF
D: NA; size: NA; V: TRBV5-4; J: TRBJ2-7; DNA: TGTGCCAGCAGTTCAATCCACGAGCAGTACTTC; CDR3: CASSSIHEQYF
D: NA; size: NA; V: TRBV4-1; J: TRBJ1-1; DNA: TGCGCCAGCAGCCCGCGGGGAGGGGACACTGAAGCTTTCTTT; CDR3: CASSPRGGDTEAFF
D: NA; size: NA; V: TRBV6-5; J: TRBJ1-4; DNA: TGTGCCAGCAGTGTCGTGACAGGTCGTAATGAAAAACTGTTTTTT; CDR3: CASSVVTGRNEKLFF
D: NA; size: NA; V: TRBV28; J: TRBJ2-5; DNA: TGTGCCAGCAGTTTATGGGGGCAGGGGGGCTTGGTGGAGACCCAGTACTTC; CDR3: CASSLWGQGGLVETQYF
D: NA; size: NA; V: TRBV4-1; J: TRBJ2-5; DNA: TGCGCCAGCAGCCCGTGGCTCCAAGAGACCCAGTACTTC; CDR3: CASSPWLQETQYF
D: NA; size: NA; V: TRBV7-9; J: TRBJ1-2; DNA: TGTGCCAGCAGCGGAGTAGGGGGTAACTATGGCTACACCTTC; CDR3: CASSGVGGNYGYTF
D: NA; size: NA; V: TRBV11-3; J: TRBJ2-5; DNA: TGTGCCAGCAGCAAGAGCAGGGGAGAGACCCAGTACTTC; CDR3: CASSKSRGETQYF
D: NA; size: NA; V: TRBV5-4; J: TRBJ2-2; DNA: TGTGCCAGCAGACGGACTTCGAACACCGGGGAGCTGTTTTTT; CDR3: CASRRTSNTGELFF
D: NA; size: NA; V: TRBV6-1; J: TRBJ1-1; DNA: TGTGCCAGCAGTGAATCCGGGATTACTGAAGCTTTCTTT; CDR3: CASSESGITEAFF
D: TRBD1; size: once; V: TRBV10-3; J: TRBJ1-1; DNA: TGTGCCATCAGCGACAGGGGTATTGAAGCTTTCTTT; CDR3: CAISDRGIEAFF
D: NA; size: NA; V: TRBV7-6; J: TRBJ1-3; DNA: TGTGCCAGCAGCCCGCGAGACAGAGGATCGGGAAACACCATATATTTT; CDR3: CASSPRDRGSGNTIYF
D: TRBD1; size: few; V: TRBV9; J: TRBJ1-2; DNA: TGTGCCAGCAGCGTGAACAGGGGGCAGAACTATGGCTACACCTTC; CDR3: CASSVNRGQNYGYTF
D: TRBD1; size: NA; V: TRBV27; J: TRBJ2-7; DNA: TGTGCCAGCAGTGCAACAGGGGGCGCGGTTTACGAGCAGTACTTC; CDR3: CASSATGGAVYEQYF
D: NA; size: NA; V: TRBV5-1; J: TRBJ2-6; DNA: TGCGCCAGCAGCCATATGAGGGGGAGCTCTGGGGCCAACGTCCTGACTTTC; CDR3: CASSHMRGSSGANVLTF
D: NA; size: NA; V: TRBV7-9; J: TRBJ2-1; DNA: TGTGCCAGCAGCTTTAGCAGTGAGCAGTTCTTC; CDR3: CASSFSSEQFF
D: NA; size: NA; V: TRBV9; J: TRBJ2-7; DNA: TGTGCCAGCAGCGATGACAGGAGTCCCTACGAGCAGTACTTC; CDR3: CASSDDRSPYEQYF
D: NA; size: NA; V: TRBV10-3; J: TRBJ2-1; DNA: TGTGCCATCAGTGATTTCGGGGTTGAGTTCTTC; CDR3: CAISDFGVEFF
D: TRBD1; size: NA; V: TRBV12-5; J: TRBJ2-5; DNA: TGTGCTAGTGGTTTGGTCGGGACAGGGGGGGGTGAGACCCAGTACTTC; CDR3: CASGLVGTGGGETQYF
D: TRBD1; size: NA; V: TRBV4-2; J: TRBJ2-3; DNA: TGTGCCAGCAGCCAAGATGGGACAGGGGTCGCAGATACGCAGTATTTT; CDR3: CASSQDGTGVADTQYF
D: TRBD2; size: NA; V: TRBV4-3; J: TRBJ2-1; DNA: TGCGCCAGCAGCCAAGGCCCGTTAGCGGGGAACTCCTACAATGAGCAGTTCTTC; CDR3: CASSQGPLAGNSYNEQFF
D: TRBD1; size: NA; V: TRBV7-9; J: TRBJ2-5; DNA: TGTGCCAGCAGCATCAGACAGGGCAAAGAGACCCAGTACTTC; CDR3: CASSIRQGKETQYF
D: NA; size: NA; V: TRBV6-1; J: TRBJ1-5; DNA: TGTGCCAGCAGTGACGGCTTTTTTCGGGGGAGTGATGGCAATCAGCCCCAGCATTTT; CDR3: CASSDGFFRGSDGNQPQHF
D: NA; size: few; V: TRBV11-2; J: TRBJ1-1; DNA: TGTGCCAGCAGCTCAGGGTCCGGCCTGAACACTGAAGCTTTCTTT; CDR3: CASSSGSGLNTEAFF
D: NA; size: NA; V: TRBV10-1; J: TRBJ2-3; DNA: TGCGCCAGCAGTGAGTCATCAGCGCAGTATTTT; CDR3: CASSESSAQYF
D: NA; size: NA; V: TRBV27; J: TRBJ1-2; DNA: TGTGCCAGCAGCCGATATACAGGGAGTCACTATGGCTACACCTTC; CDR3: CASSRYTGSHYGYTF
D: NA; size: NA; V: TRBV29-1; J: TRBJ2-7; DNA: TGCAGCGTTGACACAGGGTACTCCTACGAGCAGTACTTC; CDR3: CSVDTGYSYEQYF
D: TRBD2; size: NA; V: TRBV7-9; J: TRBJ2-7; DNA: TGTGCCAGCAGCCTTGGTCTCCGAGGCGGGGGGCTATCGGTGGAGCAGTACTTC; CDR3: CASSLGLRGGGLSVEQYF
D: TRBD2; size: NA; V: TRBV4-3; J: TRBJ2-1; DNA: TGCGCCAGCAGCCCCCAGGACCAGACTAGCGGGGGGGCCGGGTCGGGGAATGAGCAGTTCTTC; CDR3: CASSPQDQTSGGAGSGNEQFF
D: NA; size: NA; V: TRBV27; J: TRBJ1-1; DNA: TGTGCCAGCAGTTTAAGCATGAACACTGAAGCTTTCTTT; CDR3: CASSLSMNTEAFF
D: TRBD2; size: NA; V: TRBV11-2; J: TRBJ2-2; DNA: TGTGCCAGCAGCCCTCCCCTACTAGCGGGGGAGTACACCGGGGAGCTGTTTTTT; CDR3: CASSPPLLAGEYTGELFF
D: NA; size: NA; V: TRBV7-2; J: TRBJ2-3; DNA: TGTGCCAGCAGCCTCGACAGTAGCACAGATACGCAGTATTTT; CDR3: CASSLDSSTDTQYF
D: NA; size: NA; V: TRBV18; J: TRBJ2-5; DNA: TGTGCCAGCTCATCGTACCAAGAGACCCAGTACTTC; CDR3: CASSSYQETQYF
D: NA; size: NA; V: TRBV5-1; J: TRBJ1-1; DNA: TGCGCCAGCAGCCCAGCAGGAAACACTGAAGCTTTCTTT; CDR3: CASSPAGNTEAFF
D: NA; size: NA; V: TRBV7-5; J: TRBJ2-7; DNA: TGTGTCAGAAGCTTAGATGTCAGTACCTACGAGCAGTACTTC; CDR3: CVRSLDVSTYEQYF